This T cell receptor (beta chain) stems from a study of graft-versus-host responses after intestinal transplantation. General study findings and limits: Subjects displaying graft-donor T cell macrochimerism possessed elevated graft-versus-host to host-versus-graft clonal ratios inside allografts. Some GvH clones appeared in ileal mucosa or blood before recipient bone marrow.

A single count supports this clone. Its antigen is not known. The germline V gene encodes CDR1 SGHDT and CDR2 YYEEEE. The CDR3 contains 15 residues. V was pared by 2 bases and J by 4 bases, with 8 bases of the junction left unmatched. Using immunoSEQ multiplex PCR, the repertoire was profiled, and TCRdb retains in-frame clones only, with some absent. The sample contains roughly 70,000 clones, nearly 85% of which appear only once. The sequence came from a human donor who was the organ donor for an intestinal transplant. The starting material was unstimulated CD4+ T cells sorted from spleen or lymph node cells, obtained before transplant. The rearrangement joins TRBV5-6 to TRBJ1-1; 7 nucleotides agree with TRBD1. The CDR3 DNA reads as TGTGCCAGCAGCTTTGGACAGGTAATGACCACTGAAGCTTTCTTT. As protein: CASSFGQVMTTEAFF.